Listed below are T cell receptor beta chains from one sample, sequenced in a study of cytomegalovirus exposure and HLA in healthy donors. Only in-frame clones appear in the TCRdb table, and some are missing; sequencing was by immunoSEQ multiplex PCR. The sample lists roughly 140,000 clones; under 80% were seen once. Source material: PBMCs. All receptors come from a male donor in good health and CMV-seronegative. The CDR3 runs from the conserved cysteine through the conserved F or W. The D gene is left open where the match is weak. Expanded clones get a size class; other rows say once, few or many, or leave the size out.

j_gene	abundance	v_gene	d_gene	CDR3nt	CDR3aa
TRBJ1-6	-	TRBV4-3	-	TGCGCCAGCAGCCGAAGACAGGCCGATTCACCCCTCCACTTT	CASSRRQADSPLHF
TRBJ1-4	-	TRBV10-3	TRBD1	TGTGCCATCAGTGATCTAGGGGTACAGGGGATCGAGAAACTGTTTTTT	CAISDLGVQGIEKLFF
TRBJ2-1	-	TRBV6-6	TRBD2	TGTGCCAGCAGTGCCGGACTAGCGGGAGTCAATGAGCAGTTCTTC	CASSAGLAGVNEQFF
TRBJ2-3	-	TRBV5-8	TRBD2	TGTGCCAGCAGCCCGGGAGTTAGCGGGCGCACAGATACGCAGTATTTT	CASSPGVSGRTDTQYF
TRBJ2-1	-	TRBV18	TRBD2	TGTGCCAGCTCACCACCTAGCGGGGCCTACAATGAGCAGTTCTTC	CASSPPSGAYNEQFF
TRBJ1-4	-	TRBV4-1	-	TGCGCCAGCAGCCCCGGACAGCAGAATGAAAAACTGTTTTTT	CASSPGQQNEKLFF
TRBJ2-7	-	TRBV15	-	TGTGCCACCAGCAGCTTTATCCGGGGGTCCTACGAGCAGTACTTC	CATSSFIRGSYEQYF
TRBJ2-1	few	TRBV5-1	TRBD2	TGCGCCAGCAGCTTGGCGTTAGCGGGGGGCCCCAATGAGCAGTTCTTC	CASSLALAGGPNEQFF
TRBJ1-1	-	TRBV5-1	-	TGCGCCAGCAGCCGCTGGTCCCAGGCGAACACTGAAGCTTTCTTT	CASSRWSQANTEAFF
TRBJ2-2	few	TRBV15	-	TGTGCCACCAGCAGAGATATGGCGGCCGGGGAGCTGTTTTTT	CATSRDMAAGELFF
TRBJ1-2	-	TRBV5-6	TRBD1	TGTGCCAGCAGGCGACGGGGACAGTCCTATGGCTACACCTTC	CASRRRGQSYGYTF
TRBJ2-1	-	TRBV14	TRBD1	TGTGCCAGCAGCCGGCACGGGGCACGCGGACAGGGCTCCTACAATGAGCAGTTCTTC	CASSRHGARGQGSYNEQFF
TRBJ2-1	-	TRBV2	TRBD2	TGTGCCACCTATGGGACTAGCGGGATCAATGAGCAGTTCTTC	CATYGTSGINEQFF
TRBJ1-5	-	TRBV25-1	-	TGTGCCAGCAGTGAAGGGGGCAGCAATCAGCCCCAGCATTTT	CASSEGGSNQPQHF
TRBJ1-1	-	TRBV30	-	TGTGCCTGGAGTGAGGGACACCACACTGAAGCTTTCTTT	CAWSEGHHTEAFF
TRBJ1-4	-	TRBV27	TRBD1	TGTGCCAGCAGTTTAGAGGAGGGGGCGGGTGAAAAACTGTTTTTT	CASSLEEGAGEKLFF
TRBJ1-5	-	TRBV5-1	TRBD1	TGCGCCAGCCTGACCGGACAGGATAGCAATCAGCCCCAGCATTTT	CASLTGQDSNQPQHF
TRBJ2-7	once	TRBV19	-	TGTGCCAGTAGAACAGGGCTAGCGGCTAACTACGAGCAGTACTTC	CASRTGLAANYEQYF
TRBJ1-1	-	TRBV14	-	TGTGCCAGCAGCCAAGGTCTCTCGAACACTGAAGCTTTCTTT	CASSQGLSNTEAFF
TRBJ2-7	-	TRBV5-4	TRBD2	TGTGCCAGCAGCCCTGGGATTAGGGGACTAGCTCGGAGCTACGAGCAGTACTTC	CASSPGIRGLARSYEQYF
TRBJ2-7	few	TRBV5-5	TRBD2	TGTGCCAGCAGCTTGGGTTCGGCTAGCGGGCTCTACGAGCAGTACTTC	CASSLGSASGLYEQYF
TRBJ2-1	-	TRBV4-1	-	TGCGCCAGCAGCGCTCAGTCTGAAACCCCCTACAATGAGCAGTTCTTC	CASSAQSETPYNEQFF
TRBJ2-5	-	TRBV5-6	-	TGTGCCAGCAGCTACCCTCAGGGAATCGAGACCCAGTACTTC	CASSYPQGIETQYF
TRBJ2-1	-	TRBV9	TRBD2	TGTGCCAGCAGCATAGCGGGAGTCTTGGATGAGCAGTTCTTC	CASSIAGVLDEQFF
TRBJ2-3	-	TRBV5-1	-	TGCGCCAGCAGCTTGACTTCCGGCACAGATACGCAGTATTTT	CASSLTSGTDTQYF
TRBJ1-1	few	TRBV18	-	TGTGCCAGCTCACCAGCTCCGGGGACTGAAGCTTTCTTT	CASSPAPGTEAFF
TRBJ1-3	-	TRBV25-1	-	TGTGCCAGCTCTGGGGGGTGGTCCCCTGGAAACACCATATATTTT	CASSGGWSPGNTIYF
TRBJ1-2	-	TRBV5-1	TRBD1	TGCGCCAGCACCCAATCGGGACAGGGGGTCCCCGGGGCCACCTTC	CASTQSGQGVPGATF
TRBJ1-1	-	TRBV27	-	TGTGCCAGCAGTTTCGGGGGGGCGCAAGGTGAAGCTTTCTTT	CASSFGGAQGEAFF